Listed below are T cell receptor beta chains from one sample, sequenced in a study of human T cells and chemical hapten exposure. Each CDR3 protein is one row after TCRdb ran MiXCR on the RACE reads. The repertoire includes 95,000 to 100,000 distinct CDR3 sequences, approximately 10% of them detected once, and about 3% sits in the top ten. This material consisted of whole blood, taken in connection with sensitization to the hapten diphenylcyclopropenone (DPC). Receptor source: a woman aged 60-75 years with alopecia areata. Some clones in this sample may be carry-over from other donors' samples. CDR3s include the opening cysteine and the closing phenylalanine or tryptophan. A D gene is named only where the DNA matches it firmly. Rows may omit the clone size; those that give it use once, few, many or a size class.

D	J	V	size	CDR3	DNA
NA	TRBJ1-3	TRBV4-1	many	CASSQDKGSWNTIYF	TGCGCCAGCAGCCAAGATAAGGGGAGTTGGAACACCATATATTTT
TRBD2	TRBJ2-3	TRBV15	NA	CATSREREGRDTQYF	TGTGCCACCAGCAGAGAGCGGGAGGGTCGAGATACGCAGTATTTT
NA	TRBJ2-5	TRBV27	once	CASSLSSQQETQYF	TGTGCCAGCAGTTTAAGCAGCCAGCAAGAGACCCAGTACTTC
NA	TRBJ1-2	TRBV6-1	many	CASSEQGNYGYTF	TGTGCCAGCAGTGAGCAGGGGAACTATGGCTACACCTTC
TRBD1	TRBJ1-2	TRBV20-1	many	CSARERDRGPYGYTF	TGCAGTGCTAGAGAACGGGACAGGGGGCCTTATGGCTACACCTTC
NA	TRBJ2-7	TRBV27	many	CASSIENRGLSGEQYF	TGTGCCAGCAGTATCGAGAACCGGGGCCTCTCCGGGGAGCAGTACTTC
TRBD2	TRBJ2-5	TRBV4-2	NA	CASSQEPPGLAGVRETQYF	TGTGCCAGCAGCCAAGAACCACCGGGACTAGCGGGGGTTCGTGAGACCCAGTACTTC
NA	TRBJ2-5	TRBV6-1	few	CASSVTQQETQYF	TGTGCCAGCAGTGTGACGCAGCAAGAGACCCAGTACTTC
TRBD2	TRBJ2-1	TRBV7-2	NA	CASSHAYPGGPYNEQFF	TGTGCCAGCAGCCATGCATACCCGGGGGGGCCATACAATGAGCAGTTCTTC
NA	TRBJ1-1	TRBV30	NA	CAWSVRSTEAFF	TGTGCCTGGAGTGTACGCTCCACTGAAGCTTTCTTT
NA	TRBJ1-2	TRBV19	few	CASSIRGAGNYGYTF	TGTGCCAGTAGTATCAGGGGCGCTGGGAACTATGGCTACACCTTC
NA	TRBJ2-1	TRBV20-1	many	CSWGDEQFF	TGCAGTTGGGGGGATGAGCAGTTCTTC
TRBD1	TRBJ1-5	TRBV5-1	many	CASSLEPGTAYQPQHF	TGCGCCAGCAGCTTGGAACCAGGGACAGCTTATCAGCCCCAGCATTTT
NA	TRBJ2-1	TRBV12-3/TRBV12-4	many	CASTSGVYNEQFF	TGTGCCAGCACTTCCGGGGTCTACAATGAGCAGTTCTTC
NA	TRBJ2-7	TRBV5-1	NA	CASSLDLGYEQYF	TGCGCCAGCAGCTTGGATCTGGGCTACGAGCAGTACTTC
NA	TRBJ1-5	TRBV24-1	NA	CATSDGDTSNQPQHF	TGTGCCACCAGTGACGGGGACACTAGCAATCAGCCCCAGCATTTT
NA	TRBJ1-1	TRBV7-9	many	CASSGGRGTEAFF	TGTGCCAGCAGCGGGGGTAGGGGGACTGAAGCTTTCTTT
NA	TRBJ1-3	TRBV28	NA	CASSLRGVGNTIYF	TGTGCCAGCAGTTTAAGAGGGGTTGGAAACACCATATATTTT
NA	TRBJ1-5	TRBV4-1	NA	CASSQTLPTGRNSNQPQHF	TGCGCCAGCAGCCAAACGCTTCCCACGGGACGAAATAGCAATCAGCCCCAGCATTTT
NA	TRBJ2-7	TRBV12-3/TRBV12-4	many	CASSWDLTPNEQYF	TGTGCCAGCAGTTGGGACTTAACCCCCAACGAGCAGTACTTC
NA	TRBJ1-6	TRBV7-6	many	CASSLDRLSPLHF	TGTGCCAGCAGCTTAGACAGACTATCACCCCTCCACTTT
TRBD1	TRBJ1-2	TRBV2	many	CASSYTGGGYTF	TGTGCCAGCAGTTACACAGGGGGCGGCTACACCTTC
NA	TRBJ2-7	TRBV6-5	few	CASSSEGGKQYF	TGTGCCAGCAGTTCCGAGGGTGGTAAGCAGTACTTC
NA	TRBJ2-1	TRBV11-2	many	CASSPPEQTQFF	TGTGCCAGCAGCCCCCCGGAACAGACGCAGTTCTTC
NA	TRBJ2-7	TRBV7-9	many	CASSPVHNPYEQYF	TGTGCCAGCAGTCCGGTTCACAACCCCTACGAGCAGTACTTC
NA	TRBJ2-1	TRBV19	many	CASSVSVGGWLRNEQFF	TGTGCCAGTAGTGTCTCAGTAGGGGGGTGGTTGAGAAATGAGCAGTTCTTC
NA	TRBJ1-2	TRBV24-1	NA	CATSGESYGYTF	TGTGCCACCAGTGGAGAGAGCTATGGCTACACCTTC
TRBD1	TRBJ2-4	TRBV20-1	NA	CSASQGVVKNIQYF	TGCAGTGCGTCCCAGGGGGTAGTCAAAAACATTCAGTACTTC
TRBD1	TRBJ1-4	TRBV19	many	CASSTLPQGTPNEKLFF	TGTGCCAGTAGTACCCTCCCACAGGGGACGCCTAATGAAAAACTGTTTTTT
NA	TRBJ2-3	TRBV18	NA	CASSPPGVQGDTQYF	TGTGCCAGCTCACCACCGGGGGTGCAGGGAGATACGCAGTATTTT